Here is one T cell receptor (beta chain) with its context. The target antigen is unknown. The repertoire was sequenced with immunoSEQ multiplex PCR; TCRdb's copy has only in-frame clones and lacks some. The sample carries some 86,000 clones, about nine tenths recorded once. This entry comes from a study of T cell responses to AZD1222 COVID-19 vaccine. Study-level findings and limits: Baseline serostatus was positive in only a handful of AZD1222 recipients. Dominant CD4 TCR responses targeted spike regions 160-218 and 743-854. Samples come after the peak T cell response, not at day 14.

The CDR3 is 16 amino acids. Per the germline V gene, CDR1 is SGHVS and CDR2 is FQNEAQ. V gave up 2 bases and J gave up 5 bases, with 18 bases separating them. The rearrangement uses TRBV7-8 and TRBJ1-1, with D perhaps matching TRBD1 (6 bases). Material: peripheral blood, obtained 28 days after the second AZD1222 dose. This TCR was recovered from an adult who received the AZD1222 COVID-19 vaccine. In DNA, the CDR3 is TGTGCCAGCAGCTTAAGACAGTTACAGGGTAGGACTGAAGCTTTCTTT. Translated: CASSLRQLQGRTEAFF.